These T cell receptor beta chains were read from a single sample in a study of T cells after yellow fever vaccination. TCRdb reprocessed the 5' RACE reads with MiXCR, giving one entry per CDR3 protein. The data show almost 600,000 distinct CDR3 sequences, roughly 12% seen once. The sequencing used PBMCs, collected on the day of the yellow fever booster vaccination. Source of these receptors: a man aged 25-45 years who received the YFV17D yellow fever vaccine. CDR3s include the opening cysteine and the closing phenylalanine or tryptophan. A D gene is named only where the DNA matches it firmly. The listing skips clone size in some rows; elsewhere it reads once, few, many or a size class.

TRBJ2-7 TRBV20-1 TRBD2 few TGCAGTGCTAGAGATCTCGCGGGGGGGGGTTACGAGCAGTACTTC CSARDLAGGGYEQYF
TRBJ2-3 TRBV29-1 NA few TGCAGCGTTGAACAGTCCACAGATACGCAGTATTTT CSVEQSTDTQYF
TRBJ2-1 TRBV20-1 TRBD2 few TGCAGTGCTACGTTAGCGGGTGAGCAGTTCTTC CSATLAGEQFF
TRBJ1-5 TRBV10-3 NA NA TGTGCCATCAGTGATAGGGTCGGGGGCGATCAGCCCCAGCATTTT CAISDRVGGDQPQHF
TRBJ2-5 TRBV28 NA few TGTGCCAGCAGTTTTTCTGGGGGCGAAGAGACCCAGTACTTC CASSFSGGEETQYF
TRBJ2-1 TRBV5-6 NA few TGTGCCAGCAGCGCGACCGGGATTGGTTACAATGAGCAGTTCTTC CASSATGIGYNEQFF
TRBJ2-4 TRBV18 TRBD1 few TGTGCCAGCTCACCCGACAGGGTTCCCATTCAGTACTTC CASSPDRVPIQYF
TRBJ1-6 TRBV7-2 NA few TGTGCCAGCAGCTTAGCGCCCGGCAGGGGTAATTCACCCCTCCACTTT CASSLAPGRGNSPLHF
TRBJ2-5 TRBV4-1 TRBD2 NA TGCGCCAGCAGCCAAGACTCGGGAGGAGAGACCCAGTACTTC CASSQDSGGETQYF
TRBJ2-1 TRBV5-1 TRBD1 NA TGCGCCAGCAGCTTGAGTGACAGGGACTACAATGAGCAGTTCTTC CASSLSDRDYNEQFF
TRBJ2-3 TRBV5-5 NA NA TGTGCCAGCACCCAATCTATCCTGGCGGGTACAGATACGCAGTATTTT CASTQSILAGTDTQYF
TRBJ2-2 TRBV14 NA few TGTGCCAGCAGCTACGTAGCGGCGAACACCGGGGAGCTGTTTTTT CASSYVAANTGELFF
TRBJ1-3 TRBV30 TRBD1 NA TGTGCCTGGAGTGACAGTCAGACAGGGATTAACTGGGGAAACACCATATATTTT CAWSDSQTGINWGNTIYF
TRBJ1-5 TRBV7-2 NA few TGTGCCAGCAGCTTGGAGGCGGGGGGTCTCCAGCCCCAGCATTTT CASSLEAGGLQPQHF
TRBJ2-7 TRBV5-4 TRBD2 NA TGTGCCAGCAGCTCTAGCGGGAGTCACAACGAGCAGTACTTC CASSSSGSHNEQYF
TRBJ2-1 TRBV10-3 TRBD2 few TGTGCCATCAGTGATCTAGCGGGTTCCTACTCCTACAATGAGCAGTTCTTC CAISDLAGSYSYNEQFF
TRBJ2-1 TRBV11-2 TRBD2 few TGTGCCAGCAGCCGTCTAGCGGTTAACTACAATGAGCAGTTCTTC CASSRLAVNYNEQFF